This note documents a single T cell receptor (beta chain) sequence. What antigen it recognizes has not been identified. Base quality data are lacking; no much larger clone is found one base away. Libraries were constructed by the immunoSEQ multiplex PCR assay. For the multiplex PCR, a mixture combining 60 forward primers for TCR Vbeta segments and 13 reverse primers for TCR Jbeta segments was used. Amplification of the CDR3 region of rearranged TCR beta genes was performed with a multiplex PCR assay on genomic DNA. On the Illumina HiSeq System, the amplified TCR beta libraries were sequenced as 87-base-pair reads. The authors processed their data as follows. In a later analysis, approximately 74 million unique TCR beta chains were counted across the approximately 640 repertoires, and roughly 10 million of these chains were shared by at least two donors. To remove PCR and sequencing errors, raw reads were error-corrected and collapsed into unique sequences using a nearest-neighbor algorithm that merged closely related sequences. Alignment of CDR3 sequences to IMGT reference sequences was used to assign V, D and J gene segments. For a sequence to be retained, at least a six-nucleotide match to both a V gene segment and a J gene segment was required. Rearrangements were classified as productive when the CDR3 lacked stop codons and remained in frame with V and J, and all other rearrangements were classified as non-productive. Following IMGT convention, CDR3 was defined as the stretch from the second conserved V-encoded cysteine up to the conserved J-encoded phenylalanine. Sequences without an unambiguous match to a single V gene segment were excluded from the earlier analysis of almost 600 of the donors. In an earlier analysis of almost 600 of the donors, a V segment was called functional when productive rearrangements were above 56.7%, and segregating when the standard deviation between donors exceeded 5%. A statistical classification framework was built to diagnose cytomegalovirus status from the catalog of TCR beta chain sequences. In a later analysis, TCR nucleotide sequences were compared against IMGT/GENE-DB human TR gene sequences so that V and J genes could be assigned. Using the TCRdist pipeline, a later analysis assigned CDR3 sequences along with most-parsimonious VDJ recombination scenarios. In a later analysis, each TCR beta chain was defined by its CDR3 amino acid sequence together with its V-gene family, and reads without a unique V-gene family were excluded. In a later analysis, 450 to 600 highly shared, low-generation-probability nucleotide sequences were removed to address suspected cross-contamination and a sequencing artifact. In a later analysis, a clonal expansion index was calculated for each public chain from normalized within-repertoire ranks of inferred template counts. Generation probabilities in a later analysis came from a VDJ recombination model fitted to out-of-frame rearrangements, and those results were checked against IGoR. In a later analysis, TCR-TCR, TCR-HLA and TCR-CMV co-occurrence was scored with hypergeometric tests, and a repertoire-size bias correction was applied to TCR pairs. A later analysis estimated false discovery rates by permuting HLA or CMV assignments 20 times. In a later analysis, co-occurring TCRs were grouped using DBSCAN, and TCRdist sequence similarity was added for clustering within HLA-allele-positive subsets. For co-occurrence clustering, repertoires with fewer than 30,000 or more than 120,000 public chains were excluded, along with four or five repertoires with anomalous nucleotide sharing. Not all clones reach the TCRdb copy of this immuneACCESS table, which keeps in-frame sequences only. Checked studies attribute under half of the gap to unresolved V genes and leave the rest unexplained. D and trimming were read from the DNA, whereas the V and J calls and clone size are those reported in that table. This sample is represented by about 160,000 clones; around 80% of them were singletons. The top ten constitute around 5.8% of the sample.

These data belong to a study of cytomegalovirus exposure and HLA in healthy donors listed by TCRdb under 2017. Concerning the study at large: According to an earlier analysis of several hundred of the donors, 150 million to 200 million T cells yielded 90 million to 130 million unique TCR beta sequences and about 280 Gb of sequence data. Across 398 genotyped donors of the cohort, an average of roughly 200,000 unique TCR beta nucleotide sequences per donor were sequenced, and roughly 20% of those sequences were non-productive. In an earlier analysis of over 550 of the donors, high-throughput TCR beta sequencing was used to judge whether each TCR beta V gene segment behaved as functional or pseudogenic. Donor age, sex, ethnicity and CMV serostatus were compiled alongside the repertoire data. About five DR-DQ haplotypes were treated as single units for association and clustering because of strong linkage in the cohort. A later genetic analysis took genome-wide SNP genotypes for about 55% of the 666 donors and used that subset as a discovery cohort. The T cell repertoires of some 700 subjects were profiled by immunosequencing and related to cytomegalovirus serostatus. To study patterns of TCR occurrence, a later analysis re-analyzed previously published TCR beta repertoires from 600 to 750 donors and added high-resolution HLA genotyping. About 280 gigabases of sequencing data and approximately 92 million unique TCR sequences made up an early release that covered roughly 670 HLA-typed donors. Rather than drawing on any new phenotypic data, the later analysis identified candidate immune exposures from TCR beta sequences and the way those sequences occurred across donors. Both class I and class II loci were covered by HLA typing, at four-digit resolution. A separate validation cohort of over 95 different subjects was used in addition to the roughly 670-subject first cohort. The study aimed to test whether signatures of past pathogen exposure could be identified by cataloging public T cell receptors. The study combined high-throughput TCR immunosequencing, statistical association of individual TCRs with disease status, and machine learning to predict cytomegalovirus infection status. Among the 398 genotyped donors, around 81% belonged to the genetic ancestry cluster associated with self-reported Caucasian donors. The number of typed donors differed by locus: 629-630 for A, B, C, DRB1 and DQB1; 500 to 550 for DQA1; some 610 for DPA1; and some 430 for DPB1. All discovery cohort repertoires had been generated using a single sequencing platform.

The cohort was made up of several hundred healthy bone marrow donors. All cohort members were sampled while nominally healthy, although unrecorded immune exposures were likely present. The donor was CMV seropositive and was included in the group of 270 or so seropositive cohort members. A peripheral blood sample was collected from each donor, and TCR beta sequencing was performed on peripheral blood mononuclear cells. The Qiagen DNeasy Blood Extraction Kit was used to extract genomic DNA from the blood cell samples. The CDR3 goes from the cysteine to the phenylalanine over 15 residues. Of the read, only the CDR3 DNA is kept; its 45 bases are in frame from base 1. The V end gives up 7 bases and the J end 1 base, leaving 7 bases in the junction not matched to a gene. Reading the germline V gene gives CDR1 SGHVS and CDR2 FNYEAQ. Broader findings and caveats from the paper: When HLA alleles, especially DR and DQ, strongly co-occurred, attributing TCR associations to individual alleles was difficult. Because some donors lacked HLA typing at each locus, the association tests relied only on the typed subset. Linkage disequilibrium might explain the correlated functional status among segregating V segments, but an unknown experimental factor could not be excluded. This cohort had only TCR beta chains sequenced, and the lack of alpha or paired-chain data limited which features could be detected. Most TCR sequences were observed very rarely across donors, whereas some public TCRs were present in many individuals. The authors suggested that the approach could potentially be generalized to other disease states and immunological phenotypes. Sequencing depth was assumed to be roughly uniform across donors in the presence/absence analyses, though that assumption may not hold. In vitro tests confirmed that a few of the cytomegalovirus-associated TCR beta chains recognize cytomegalovirus antigens. Most CMV-associated TCR beta chains appeared to be HLA-restricted in a later analysis, and the HLA associations seemed to be driven largely by CMV exposure. A later genetic analysis associated a missense DCLRE1C variant with V-gene and J-gene trimming of TCR beta chains, and an independent cohort replicated the association. In an earlier analysis of roughly 500 of the donors, most TCR beta V segments appeared in productive rearrangements about 87% or about 30% of the time, broadly matching IMGT annotations. In a later analysis, several top co-occurrence clusters were reported to appear linked to parvovirus B19, influenza, CMV and Epstein-Barr virus. Because counts were too low, some 17 rarely observed V segments, including chromosome 9 orphons, were left out of the earlier analysis of some 600 of the donors. The classifier was reported to diagnose cytomegalovirus status with high specificity and sensitivity in both the original and validation cohorts. Because the 87-base-pair reads could not distinguish some IMGT-functional V segments, including TRBV6-2 and TRBV6-3, those segments were excluded. In a later genetic analysis, fewer N-insertions in productive TCRs were reported among donors in an Asian-associated ancestry cluster than the roughly 700-donor mean. In a later analysis, the rate of TCR association differed among HLA loci, with DRB1 alleles having the most associated TCRs and HLA-C alleles having the fewest. In a later analysis, HLA-associated TCR beta chains showed more clonal expansion and lower generation probabilities than non-associated chains that were equally common. A further reported finding was that TCR beta sequences accurately predicted the HLA-A and HLA-B alleles for most subjects in the first cohort. A total of 150 or so TCR beta chains were listed by the study as associated with cytomegalovirus. Specific HLA alleles were associated with 16,951 TCR beta sequences at a false discovery rate of 0.05 in a later analysis. The only immune exposure information available for the cohort was CMV serostatus. The sequencing pipeline was judged likely to have produced a cluster of highly shared sequence variants as a technical artifact.

The receptor comes from a male donor in good health and CMV-seropositive. Sequencing was carried out using PBMCs. The sequence is built from TRBV7-6 and TRBJ2-5; TRBD2 agrees with 9 junctional bases. The nucleotide sequence is TGTGCCAGCAAAAAGGCGGGAGGGACCCAAGAGACCCAGTACTTC. The encoded protein is CASKKAGGTQETQYF.